The 8 T cell receptor beta chains below all came from one sample that was sequenced in a study of shared clonotypes between healthy human individuals. The table came from immunoSEQ multiplex PCR; TCRdb's copy has only in-frame clones and leaves some out. The sample holds roughly 760,000 clones, roughly 70% seen once. Sequenced sample: memory CD4+ T cells sorted from blood. Subset reported: CD45RA-negative fraction. These TCRs come from a woman between 25 and 40 years old in good health.

In its sample, this clone was seen many times. This chain links TRBV5-1 with TRBJ2-3; the match to TRBD1 covers 7 bases. The CDR3 totals 14 residues. CDR1 and CDR2 (germline): SGHRS, YFSETQ. J lost 2 bases, V lost 3 bases, and 3 bases had no gene match. CDR3 protein: CASSSGQFTDTQYF. The CDR3 DNA is TGCGCCAGCAGCTCGGGACAGTTCACAGATACGCAGTATTTT.

Turning to this clone: This sample also contains other DNA sequences that code for the same CDR3. The chain recombines TRBV7-8 with TRBJ1-5; D is uncertain. The CDR3 covers 13 residues. CDR1 is SGHVS and CDR2 is FQNEAQ in the germline V gene. Trimming removed 2 bases at V and 3 bases at J, with 5 bases between. CDR3 amino acids: CASSLTDNQPQHF. The CDR3 nucleotides read TGTGCCAGCAGCTTAACCGACAATCAGCCCCAGCATTTT.

The J gene is TRBJ2-7, the V gene TRBV6-6; TRBD1 might be the D (7 bases). The germline V and J ends were trimmed by 6 bases and 7 bases, with 19 bases remaining between them. Germline V gene lookup returns CDR1 MNHNY and CDR2 SVGAGI (reference sequence). This CDR3 has 14 residues. CDR3 amino acids: CASRFQGAGGEQYF. Here the CDR3 DNA reads TGTGCCAGCAGATTCCAGGGTGCAGGGGGGGAGCAGTACTTC.

This clone was observed a handful of times. V usage is TRBV28 and J usage is TRBJ1-3; D unclear. The CDR3 is made up of 12 amino acids. Germline V gene lookup returns CDR1 MDHEN and CDR2 SYDVKM. The CDR3 bases are TGTGCTATAAGGGCGGAGGGAAACACCATATATTTT. Amino acids: CAIRAEGNTIYF.

For this clone: Other nucleotide sequences in the sample specify the same CDR3. This chain connects TRBV5-1 to TRBJ2-7; 7 bases are shared with TRBD1. Trimming removed 0 bases from V and 6 bases from J; junction bases left unmatched: 9. The CDR3 has 15 amino acids. Germline V gene lookup returns CDR1 SGHRS and CDR2 YFSETQ. CDR3 DNA: TGCGCCAGCAGCTTGGGTGACAGGGACCTGGGCGAGCAGTACTTC. It translates to CASSLGDRDLGEQYF.

The chain joins TRBV28 to TRBJ1-1; a possible D gene is TRBD1 (5 bases). V lost 6 bases, J lost 2 bases, and 10 bases lay in between. Germline CDR1 MDHEN, CDR2 SYDVKM. The CDR3 length is 13 residues. The CDR3 DNA is TGTGCCAGCAGAACACAGGATAACACTGAAGCTTTCTTT. It yields the protein CASRTQDNTEAFF.

The chain couples TRBV10-3 to TRBJ2-5; 8 nucleotides align to TRBD2. Germline V lookup: CDR1 ENHRY, CDR2 SYGVKD. V lost 4 bases and J lost 4; bases outside the gene matches: 5. This CDR3 has 14 amino acids. As DNA, the CDR3 is TGTGCCATCAGTGGATTAGCGGGAACAGAGACCCAGTACTTC. It yields the protein CAISGLAGTETQYF.

The CDR3 region is CASSSTKVQQETQYF. The CDR3 DNA sequence: TGTGCCAGCAGCTCAACAAAGGTGCAACAAGAGACCCAGTACTTC. The chain links TRBV7-2 to TRBJ2-5; no firm D call. Trimming took off 4 bases at V and 2 bases at J, with 14 bases between the two ends. There are 15 residues in the CDR3. CDR1 SGHTA and CDR2 FQGNSA come from the germline V gene.